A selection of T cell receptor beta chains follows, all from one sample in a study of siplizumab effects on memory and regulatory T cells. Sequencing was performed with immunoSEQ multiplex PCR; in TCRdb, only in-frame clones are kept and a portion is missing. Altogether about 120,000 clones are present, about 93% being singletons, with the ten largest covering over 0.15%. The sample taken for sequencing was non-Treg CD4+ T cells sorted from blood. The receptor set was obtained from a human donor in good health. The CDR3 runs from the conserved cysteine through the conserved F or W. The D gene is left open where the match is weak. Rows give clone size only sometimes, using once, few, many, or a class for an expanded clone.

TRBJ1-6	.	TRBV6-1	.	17	TGTGCCAGCAGTGAAGCTGATTCATTGTGGGAGGGGTCACCCCTCCACTTT	CASSEADSLWEGSPLHF
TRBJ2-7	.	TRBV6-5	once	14	TGTGCCAGCAGTTACGACAGGACGCGCCACGAGCAGTACTTC	CASSYDRTRHEQYF
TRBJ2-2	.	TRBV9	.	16	TGTGCCAGCAGCAAGAGGATGGGAGGGGGCACCGGGGAGCTGTTTTTT	CASSKRMGGGTGELFF
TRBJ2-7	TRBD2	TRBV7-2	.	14	TGTGCCAGCAGCTCAGCGGGGGGAACCTACGAGCAGTACTTC	CASSSAGGTYEQYF
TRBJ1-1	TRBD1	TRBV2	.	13	TGTGCCAGCGCAGGACAGGGGGCGATTTCTTCTTTCTTT	CASAGQGAISSFF
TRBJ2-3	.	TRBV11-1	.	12	TGTGCCAGCAGCTCTGCCACAGATACGCAGTATTTT	CASSSATDTQYF
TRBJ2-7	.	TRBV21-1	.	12	TGTGCCAGCAGCGGACTAGCGGGGGAGCAGTACTTC	CASSGLAGEQYF
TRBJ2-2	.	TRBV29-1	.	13	TGCAGCGCTGAGGGGCTGATCACCGGGGAGCTGTTTTTT	CSAEGLITGELFF
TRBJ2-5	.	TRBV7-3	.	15	TGTGCCAGCAGCTTAACGTTGAAGGCTGGGGAGACCCAGTACTTC	CASSLTLKAGETQYF
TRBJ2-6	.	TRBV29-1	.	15	TGCAGCGTGGCTAGTAGTCTTCCTGGGGCCAACGTCCTGACTTTC	CSVASSLPGANVLTF
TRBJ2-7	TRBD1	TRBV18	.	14	TGTGCCAGCTCACCGGACAGGGGGAGCTACGAGCAGTACTTC	CASSPDRGSYEQYF
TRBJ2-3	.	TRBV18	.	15	TGTGCCAGCTCACCACTTGGCTCAGGAACAGATACGCAGTATTTT	CASSPLGSGTDTQYF
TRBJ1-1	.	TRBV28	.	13	TGTGCCAGCAGTGTCCAGCCGAACACTGAAGCTTTCTTT	CASSVQPNTEAFF
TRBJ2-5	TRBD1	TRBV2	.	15	TGTGCCAGCAGTGGGTCCCGGGACAGGGAAGAGACCCAGTACTTC	CASSGSRDREETQYF
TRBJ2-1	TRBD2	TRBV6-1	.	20	TGTGCCAGCAGTGAACTTGGAGGGACTAGCGGGTTGAGCTCCTACAATGAGCAGTTCTTC	CASSELGGTSGLSSYNEQFF
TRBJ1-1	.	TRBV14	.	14	TGTGCCAGCAGCCAAGCTCGGGGTAGCACTGAAGCTTTCTTT	CASSQARGSTEAFF
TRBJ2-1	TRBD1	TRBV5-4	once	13	TGTGCCAGCAGCTTGGCCAGGGGGAATGAGCAGTTCTTC	CASSLARGNEQFF
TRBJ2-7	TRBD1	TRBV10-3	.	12	TGTGCCATCAGTGAAACAGGGGTCGAGCAGTACTTC	CAISETGVEQYF
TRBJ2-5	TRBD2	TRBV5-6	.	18	TGTGCCAGCAGCTTGGGCCCTAGCGGGGGGCGGTACCAAGAGACCCAGTACTTC	CASSLGPSGGRYQETQYF
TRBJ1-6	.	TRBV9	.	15	TGTGCCAGCAGCGTAGGTACTTCCTATAATTCACCCCTCCACTTT	CASSVGTSYNSPLHF
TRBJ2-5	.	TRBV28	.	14	TGTGCCAGCAGGCCAACCCAACTCCAAGAGACCCAGTACTTC	CASRPTQLQETQYF
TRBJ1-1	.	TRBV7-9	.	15	TGTGCCAGCACGAAAGGGAGCGTGTCGAACACTGAAGCTTTCTTT	CASTKGSVSNTEAFF
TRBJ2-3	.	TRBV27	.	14	TGTGCCAGCGCGCTTGCGGGGATCACAGATACGCAGTATTTT	CASALAGITDTQYF
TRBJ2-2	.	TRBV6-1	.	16	TGTGCCAGCAGTGGGAATGGGCAGCTTAACACCGGGGAGCTGTTTTTT	CASSGNGQLNTGELFF
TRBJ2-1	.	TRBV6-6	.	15	TGTGCCAGCAGTTACGGGGGTCGTTCCTACAATGAGCAGTTCTTC	CASSYGGRSYNEQFF
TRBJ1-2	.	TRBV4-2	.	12	TGTGCCAGCAGCCGGGCTAACTATGGCTACACCTTC	CASSRANYGYTF
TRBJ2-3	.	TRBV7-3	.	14	TGTGCCAGCAGCCTAACCGATAGCACAGATACGCAGTATTTT	CASSLTDSTDTQYF
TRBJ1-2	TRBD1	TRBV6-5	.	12	TGTGCCAGCAGTTTCGACAGGGTTGGCTACACCTTC	CASSFDRVGYTF
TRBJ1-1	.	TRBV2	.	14	TGTGCCAGCAGTCTCTGGGGGATGGACACTGAAGCTTTCTTT	CASSLWGMDTEAFF
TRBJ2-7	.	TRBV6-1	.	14	TGTGCCAGCAGGCAGGCGTTGGGGTTATACGAGCAGTACTTC	CASRQALGLYEQYF
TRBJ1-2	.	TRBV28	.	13	TGTGCCAGCAGTTTGGGCAGCACCTATGGCTACACCTTC	CASSLGSTYGYTF
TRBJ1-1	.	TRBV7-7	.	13	TGTGCCAGCAGCCCCTCTATGAACACTGAAGCTTTCTTT	CASSPSMNTEAFF
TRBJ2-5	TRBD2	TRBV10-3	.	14	TGTGCCATCAAAGCGGGGGGGCCCGGTGAGACCCAGTACTTC	CAIKAGGPGETQYF
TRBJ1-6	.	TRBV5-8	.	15	TGTGCCAGCAGCTTGTACGCGGGGAATAATTCACCCCTCCACTTT	CASSLYAGNNSPLHF
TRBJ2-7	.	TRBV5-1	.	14	TGCGCCAGCAGCTTGTTGCCAGGGGCCTACGAGCAGTACTTC	CASSLLPGAYEQYF
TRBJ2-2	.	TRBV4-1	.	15	TGCGCCAGCAGCCAAGAGGGAAAAGGAACCGGGGAGCTGTTTTTT	CASSQEGKGTGELFF
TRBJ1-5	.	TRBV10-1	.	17	TGCGCCAGCAGTGACCTCCACCTTGGGACGGCTGTTCAGCCCCAGCATTTT	CASSDLHLGTAVQPQHF
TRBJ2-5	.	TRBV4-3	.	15	TGCGCCAGCAGCCAAGATGACCTAGGCCAAGAGACCCAGTACTTC	CASSQDDLGQETQYF
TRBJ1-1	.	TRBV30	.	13	TGTGCCTGGAGTAGGCAGCTGAACACTGAAGCTTTCTTT	CAWSRQLNTEAFF
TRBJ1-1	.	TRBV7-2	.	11	TGTGCCAGCAGCCCATATAGTGAAGCTTTCTTT	CASSPYSEAFF
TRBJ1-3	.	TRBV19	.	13	TGTGCCAGTAGTCGAGGAGCAGGAAACACCATATATTTT	CASSRGAGNTIYF
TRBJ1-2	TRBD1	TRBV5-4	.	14	TGTGCCAGCAGCTTATGGAGGGACAGCTATGGCTACACCTTC	CASSLWRDSYGYTF
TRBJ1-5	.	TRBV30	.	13	TGTGCCTGGAGTGTCGGCGGGAATCAGCCCCAGCATTTT	CAWSVGGNQPQHF
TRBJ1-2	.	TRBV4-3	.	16	TGCGCCAGCAGCCAAGAGGTGGGACAAGTTCGCTATGGCTACACCTTC	CASSQEVGQVRYGYTF
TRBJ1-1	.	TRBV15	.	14	TGTGCCACCAGCAGGACGGGGGGCCTCACTGAAGCTTTCTTT	CATSRTGGLTEAFF
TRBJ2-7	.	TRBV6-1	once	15	TGTGCCAGCAGTGAACCCCAGGGGCTCCACCGAGGGCAGTACTTC	CASSEPQGLHRGQYF
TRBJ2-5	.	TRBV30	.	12	TGTGCCTGGACCGCCGGGGTAGAGACCCAGTACTTC	CAWTAGVETQYF
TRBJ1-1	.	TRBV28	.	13	TGTGCCAGCAGCTGGAGCAGGATCGCTGAAGCTTTCTTT	CASSWSRIAEAFF
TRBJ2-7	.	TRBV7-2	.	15	TGTGCCAGCACTCAATGGGGCAGCACCTCCTACGAGCAGTACTTC	CASTQWGSTSYEQYF
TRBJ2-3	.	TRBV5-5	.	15	TGTGCCAGCAGCTTGCCGGGGCCTGGCGCAGATACGCAGTATTTT	CASSLPGPGADTQYF
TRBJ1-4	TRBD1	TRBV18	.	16	TGTGCCAGCTCACCGTTGACAGGGAAAACTAATGAAAAACTGTTTTTT	CASSPLTGKTNEKLFF
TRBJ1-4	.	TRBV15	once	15	TGTGCCACCAGCAGAGATGGGTCAACTAATGAAAAACTGTTTTTT	CATSRDGSTNEKLFF
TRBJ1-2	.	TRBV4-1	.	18	TGCGCCAGCAGCCCGCGCCTGAACCAAAAGGGCAGGGGTAATGGCTACACCTTC	CASSPRLNQKGRGNGYTF
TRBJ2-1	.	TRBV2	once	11	TGTGCCAGCGGGGCCCCAAATGAGCAGTTCTTC	CASGAPNEQFF
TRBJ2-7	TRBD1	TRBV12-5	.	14	TGTGCTAGTGGTTTGGCGACAGGGGCCTACGAGCAGTACTTC	CASGLATGAYEQYF
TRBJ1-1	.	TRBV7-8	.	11	TGTGCCAGCAGCTTAGGGGAAACAGCTTTCTTT	CASSLGETAFF
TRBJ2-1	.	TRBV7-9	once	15	TGTGCCAGCAGTTCGTTCGGGGTATCCTACAATGAGCAGTTCTTC	CASSSFGVSYNEQFF
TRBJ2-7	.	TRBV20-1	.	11	TGCAGTGCTAGCGGTTGGGGCGAGCAGTACTTC	CSASGWGEQYF
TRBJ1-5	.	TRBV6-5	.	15	TGTGCCAGCAGTCCTACGGGGGGCACGGGTCAGCCCCAGCATTTT	CASSPTGGTGQPQHF